The present TCR beta chain was sequenced within a study of a mutant IDH1 vaccine in newly diagnosed glioma. The wider study: Most patients had received both radiotherapy and temozolomide, the prior options being radiotherapy, temozolomide, or both.

Trimming pared 5 bases from V and 6 bases from J, leaving 17 bases between. There are 16 residues in the CDR3. CDR1 is MGHRA and CDR2 is YSYEKL in the germline V gene. Time point specified: baseline, week 1 (first vaccination visit). Treatment here: pre-vaccination baseline after standard-of-care therapy. This clone was seen more than once but under ten times. Sequencing was performed with immunoSEQ multiplex PCR; in TCRdb, only in-frame clones are kept and a portion is missing. This table has 70,000 to 100,000 clones, approximately 80% appearing once. The clonotype was recovered from a man aged 35-49 years with glioma. Some clones in this sample may be carry-over from other donors' samples. The V and J genes are TRBV4-1 and TRBJ1-6; TRBD1 is a possible D gene (5 bases). This specimen was PBMCs, taken from a glioma patient treated with radiotherapy, temozolomide or both. CDR3 in DNA: TGCGCCAGCAGCGAAAGAGGGCAGGGAGCTAATTCACCCCTCCACTTT. This encodes CASSERGQGANSPLHF.